This TCR beta chain comes out of a study of identical twins (dated by TCRdb to the mid-2010s). For the wider study: TCR alpha and beta repertoires from monozygotic twins, unrelated adults of various ages and cord blood were deep-sequenced to test whether fetal clonotypes persist. To rule out contamination, replicate twin experiments were performed at different times with different library preparation protocols. Results the study describes overall, beyond this receptor: The excess sharing between twins in beta out-of-frame sequences was weaker because fewer shared sequences reduced the signal-to-noise ratio. Out-of-frame TCR alpha sharing in monozygotic twins was systematically underestimated by recombination models, whereas sharing between unrelated individuals was in agreement with the recombination models. Invariant T cells such as MAIT and iNKT could partly confound zero-insertion analyses, although diverse VJ usage argued against such confounding for most clonotypes. Fewer insertions were carried by abundant cord blood beta clonotypes, a similar but weaker trend appeared in young adult naive repertoires, and no such trend appeared in memory repertoires. Conclusions relied on cross-sectional statistical analysis, since the same donors could not be followed over many years. Compared with coincidental sharing between unrelated individuals, out-of-frame TCR alpha sequences shared between twins showed an excess of sequences with low generation probability.

This clonotype occurred a few times. It has no known antigen specificity. Per-nucleotide qualities are absent, and no much larger clonotype sits a single base away. The CDR3 spans 14 residues, from the cysteine through the phenylalanine. Only the CDR3 part of the read is kept: 42 bases, read in frame from the first base. V is clipped by 4 bases and J by 10 bases, and the sequence between their germline boundaries is 14 bases long. For CDR1 and CDR2, the germline V gene (reference sequence) lists MNHEY and SMNVEV. Only healthy Caucasian donors were included. Miltenyi CD45RO+ enrichment and human naive T-cell isolation kits were used to isolate memory (CD45RO+) and naive T cells from PBMC. Libraries were made using 5' RACE. TCRdb records Illumina HiSeq 2000 as the sequencer. Template switching added a universal primer binding site, and the final cDNA carried a unique molecular identifier that allowed TCR cDNA molecules to be counted accurately. Specific primers in the conserved constant-segment region were used to synthesize first-strand cDNA for the TCR alpha and beta chains. To control for contamination, each cDNA library was double barcoded with a SMART-Mk sample barcode plus Illumina barcodes. TruSeq adapter sequences along with Illumina sample barcodes were introduced in two successive PCR steps. The TCR alpha and beta cDNA libraries were sequenced on the Illumina HiSeq platform using custom primers. The original methods were these. Raw reads were processed with MiGEC to extract unique molecular identifiers, and MiXCR was used to determine CDR3 positions. For each individual, recombination models were inferred using an EM algorithm with the repgenHMM and IGoR tools. Shared clonotypes were analyzed with the tcR package in R, and sharing was normalized by the product of cloneset sizes. Out-of-frame nonproductive sequences were analyzed to study raw recombination free of thymic and clonal selection effects. TCRdb passed the public sequencing reads through fastp at Q25 and MiXCR, retaining productive beta sequences. Each entry is one CDR3 protein sequence, shown with its most common DNA and genes. TCRdb's processing, not the authors', yielded these V and J calls. The sample table lists about 240,000 distinct CDR3 sequences, over 9.5% of them with a count of one. The ten largest account for about 9.1% of the sample.

The source material was memory T cells sorted from blood. The cell subset or site label of this sample denotes: CD45RO+ enriched T cells. The chain is assembled from TRBV27 and TRBJ1-6, with the D gene too uncertain to name. This TCR derives from a middle-aged man in good health. The CDR3 in this case is CASSWALSSSPLHF. The DNA is as follows: TGTGCCAGCAGTTGGGCGCTGTCTTCGTCACCCCTCCACTTT.